This entry concerns a single T cell receptor (beta chain). Antigen specificity is unknown. Deletions cut 6 bases from V and 4 bases from J, with 15 bases between. Germline V gene sequence: CDR1 MNHEY, CDR2 SVGAGI. This CDR3 has 14 residues. This sample was taken from a study of cytomegalovirus exposure and HLA in healthy donors. The PCR used 60 Vbeta and 13 Jbeta primers. The repertoire was sequenced with immunoSEQ multiplex PCR; TCRdb's copy has only in-frame clones and lacks some. This sample has some 97,000 clones, with roughly three quarters found just once. Overall study results and limits: Across donors, presence/absence analyses took sequencing depth to be roughly uniform. The investigators catalogued 164 TCR beta chains as cytomegalovirus-associated.

The sample comprised PBMCs. The rearrangement uses TRBV6-5 and TRBJ1-2; D remains ambiguous. The sequence derives from a female donor in good health and CMV-seropositive. The CDR3 loop reads CASSRTDRGYGYTF. CDR3 sequence (DNA): TGTGCCAGCAGCAGAACGGATAGAGGCTATGGCTACACCTTC.